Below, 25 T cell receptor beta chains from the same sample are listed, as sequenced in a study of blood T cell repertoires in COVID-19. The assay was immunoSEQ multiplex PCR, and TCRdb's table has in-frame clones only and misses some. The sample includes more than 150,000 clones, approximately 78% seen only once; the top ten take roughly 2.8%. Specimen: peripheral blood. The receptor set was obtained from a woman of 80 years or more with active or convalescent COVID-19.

In DNA form, the CDR3 reads TGTGCCAGCAGTGAAGCGAGGAGGGGCACAGATACGCAGTATTTT. Protein sequence: CASSEARRGTDTQYF. The chain employs TRBV2 and TRBJ2-3; possibly TRBD2 for D (6 bases). Per germline, CDR1 SNHLY and CDR2 FYNNEI. The CDR3 has 15 amino acids. The V gene lost 0 bases and the J gene lost 1 base, with 8 bases spanning the gap.

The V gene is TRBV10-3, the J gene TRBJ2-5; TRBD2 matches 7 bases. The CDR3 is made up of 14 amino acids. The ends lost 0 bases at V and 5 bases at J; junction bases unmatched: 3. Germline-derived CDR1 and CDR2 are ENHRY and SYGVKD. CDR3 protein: CAISESTSSETQYF. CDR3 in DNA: TGTGCCATCAGTGAGTCGACTAGCTCGGAGACCCAGTACTTC.

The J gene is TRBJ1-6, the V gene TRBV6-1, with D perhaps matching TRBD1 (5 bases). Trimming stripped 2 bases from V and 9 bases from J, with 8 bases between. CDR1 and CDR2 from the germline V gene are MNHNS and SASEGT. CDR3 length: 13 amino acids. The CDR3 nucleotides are TGTGCCAGCAGTGAAAAGGGGTCTTCACCCCTCCACTTT. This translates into CASSEKGSSPLHF.

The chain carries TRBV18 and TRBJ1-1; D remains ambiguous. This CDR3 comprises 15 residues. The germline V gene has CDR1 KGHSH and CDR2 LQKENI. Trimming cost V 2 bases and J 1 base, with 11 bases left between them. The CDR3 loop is CASSPSRSRNTEAFF. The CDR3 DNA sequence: TGTGCCAGCTCACCAAGTCGGTCTCGGAACACTGAAGCTTTCTTT. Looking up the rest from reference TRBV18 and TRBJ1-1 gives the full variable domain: NAGVMQNPRHLVRRRGQEARLRCSPMKGHSHVYWYRQLPEEGLKFMVYLQKENIIDESGMPKERFSAEFPKEGPSILRIQQVVRGDSAAYFCASSPSRSRNTEAFFGQGTRLTVV.

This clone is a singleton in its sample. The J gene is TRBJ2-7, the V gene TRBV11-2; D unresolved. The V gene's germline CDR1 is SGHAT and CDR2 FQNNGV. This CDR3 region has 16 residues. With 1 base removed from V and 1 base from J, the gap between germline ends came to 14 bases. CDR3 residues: CASSLGEASLSYEQYF. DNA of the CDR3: TGTGCCAGCAGCTTAGGTGAAGCGTCCCTTTCCTACGAGCAGTACTTC.

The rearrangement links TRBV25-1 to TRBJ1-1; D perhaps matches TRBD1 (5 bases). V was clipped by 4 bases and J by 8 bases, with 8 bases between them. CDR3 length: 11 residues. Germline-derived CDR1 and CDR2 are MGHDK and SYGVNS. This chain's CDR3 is CASSGAGEAFF. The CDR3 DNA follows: TGTGCCAGCAGTGGGGCAGGGGAAGCTTTCTTT.

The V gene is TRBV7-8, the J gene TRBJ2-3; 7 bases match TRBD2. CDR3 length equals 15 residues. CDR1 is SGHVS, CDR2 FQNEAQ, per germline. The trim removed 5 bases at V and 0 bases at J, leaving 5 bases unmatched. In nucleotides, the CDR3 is TGTGCCAGCAGCCAATGGGACTATAGCACAGATACGCAGTATTTT. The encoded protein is CASSQWDYSTDTQYF.

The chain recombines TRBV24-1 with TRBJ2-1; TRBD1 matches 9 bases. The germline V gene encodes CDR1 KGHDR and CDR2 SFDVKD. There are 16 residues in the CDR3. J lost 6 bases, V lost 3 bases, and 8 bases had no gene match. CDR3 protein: CATSDPTGGPPNEQFF. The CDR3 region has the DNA TGTGCCACCAGTGATCCGACAGGGGGGCCCCCCAATGAGCAGTTCTTC.

The CDR3 nucleotides read TGTGCCATCAGCGGCGGCGTTAATTCACCCCTCCACTTT. Translated: CAISGGVNSPLHF. The J gene is TRBJ1-6, the V gene TRBV10-3; D remains ambiguous. The V and J ends lost 6 bases and 6 bases respectively, with 9 bases between them. The CDR3 covers 13 residues. Germline CDR1 and CDR2: ENHRY and SYGVKD.

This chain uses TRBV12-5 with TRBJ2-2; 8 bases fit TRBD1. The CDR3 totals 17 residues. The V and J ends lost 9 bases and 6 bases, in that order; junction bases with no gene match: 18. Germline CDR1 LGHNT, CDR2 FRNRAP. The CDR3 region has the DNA TGTGCTAGCGCTTCAGGGGGCGCAGGGGTAATCCCCGGGGAGCTGTTTTTT. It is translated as CASASGGAGVIPGELFF. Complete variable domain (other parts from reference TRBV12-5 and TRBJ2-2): DARVTQTPRHKVTEMGQEVTMRCQPILGHNTVFWYRQTMMQGLELLAYFRNRAPLDDSGMPKDRFSAEMPDATLATLKIQPSEPRDSAVYFCASASGGAGVIPGELFFGEGSRLTVL.

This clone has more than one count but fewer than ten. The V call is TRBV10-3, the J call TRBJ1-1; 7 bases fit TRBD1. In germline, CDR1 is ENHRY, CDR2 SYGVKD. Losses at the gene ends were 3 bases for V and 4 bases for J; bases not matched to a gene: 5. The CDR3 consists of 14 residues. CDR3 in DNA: TGTGCCATCAGTGACGCAGGGGGTAGCACTGAAGCTTTCTTT. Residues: CAISDAGGSTEAFF.

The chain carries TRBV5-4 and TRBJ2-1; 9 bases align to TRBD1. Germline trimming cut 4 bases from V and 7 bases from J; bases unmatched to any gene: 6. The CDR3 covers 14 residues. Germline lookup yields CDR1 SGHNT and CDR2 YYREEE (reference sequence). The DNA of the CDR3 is TGTGCCAGCAGCAAACGGGACAGGGAAAATGAGCAGTTCTTC. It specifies CASSKRDRENEQFF. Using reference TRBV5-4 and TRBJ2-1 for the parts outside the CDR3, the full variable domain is ETGVTQSPTHLIKTRGQQVTLRCSSQSGHNTVSWYQQALGQGPQFIFQYYREEENGRGNFPPRFSGLQFPNYSSELNVNALELDDSALYLCASSKRDRENEQFFGPGTRLTVL.

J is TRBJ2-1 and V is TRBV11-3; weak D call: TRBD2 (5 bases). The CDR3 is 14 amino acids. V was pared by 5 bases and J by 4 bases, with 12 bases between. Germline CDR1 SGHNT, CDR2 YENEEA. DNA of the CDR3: TGTGCCAGCAGCGTAGGACTTACTTACAATGAGCAGTTCTTC. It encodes CASSVGLTYNEQFF.

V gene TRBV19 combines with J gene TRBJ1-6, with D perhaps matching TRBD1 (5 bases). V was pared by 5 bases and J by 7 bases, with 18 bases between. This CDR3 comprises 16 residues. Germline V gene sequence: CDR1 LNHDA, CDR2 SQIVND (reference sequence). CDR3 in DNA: TGTGCCAGTAGTCTCTCCCCGGGACTCAAGAATTCACCCCTCCACTTT. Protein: CASSLSPGLKNSPLHF.

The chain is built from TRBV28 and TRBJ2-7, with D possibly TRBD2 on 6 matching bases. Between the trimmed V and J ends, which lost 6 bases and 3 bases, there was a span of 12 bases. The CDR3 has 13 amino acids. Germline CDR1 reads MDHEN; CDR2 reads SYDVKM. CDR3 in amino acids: CASRRGSDYEQYF. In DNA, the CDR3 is TGTGCCAGCAGGCGGGGCAGCGACTACGAGCAGTACTTC.

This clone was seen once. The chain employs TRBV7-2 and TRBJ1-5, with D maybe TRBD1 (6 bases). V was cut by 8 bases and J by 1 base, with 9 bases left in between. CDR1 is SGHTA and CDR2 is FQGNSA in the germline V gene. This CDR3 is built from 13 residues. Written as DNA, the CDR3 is TGTGCCAGCGGGGACACAAGCAATCAGCCCCAGCATTTT. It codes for CASGDTSNQPQHF.

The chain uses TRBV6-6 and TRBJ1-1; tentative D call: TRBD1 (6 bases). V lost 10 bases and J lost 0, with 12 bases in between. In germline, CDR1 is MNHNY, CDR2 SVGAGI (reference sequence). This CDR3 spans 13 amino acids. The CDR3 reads CATRTDLNTEAFF. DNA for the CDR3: TGTGCCACCAGGACAGATTTGAACACTGAAGCTTTCTTT.

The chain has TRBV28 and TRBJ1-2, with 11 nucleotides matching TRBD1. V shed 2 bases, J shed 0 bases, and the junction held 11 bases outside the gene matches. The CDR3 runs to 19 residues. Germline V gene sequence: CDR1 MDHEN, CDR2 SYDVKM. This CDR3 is CASSLVVGQGGVANYGYTF. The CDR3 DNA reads TGTGCCAGCAGTTTAGTCGTGGGACAGGGGGGAGTAGCTAACTATGGCTACACCTTC.

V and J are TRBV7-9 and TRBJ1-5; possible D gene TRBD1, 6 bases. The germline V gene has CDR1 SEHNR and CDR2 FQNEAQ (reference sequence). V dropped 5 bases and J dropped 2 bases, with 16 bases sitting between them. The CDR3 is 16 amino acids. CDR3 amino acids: CASSLGGDPGNQPQHF. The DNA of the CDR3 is TGTGCCAGCAGCCTAGGGGGAGACCCTGGCAATCAGCCCCAGCATTTT.

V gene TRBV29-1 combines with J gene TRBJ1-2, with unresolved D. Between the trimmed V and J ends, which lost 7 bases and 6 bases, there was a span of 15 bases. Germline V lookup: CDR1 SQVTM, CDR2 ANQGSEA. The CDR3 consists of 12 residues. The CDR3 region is CSGHSGRDGYTF. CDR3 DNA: TGCAGCGGCCACAGCGGGCGGGATGGCTACACCTTC. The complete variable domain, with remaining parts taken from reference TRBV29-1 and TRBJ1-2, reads SAVISQKPSRDICQRGTSLTIQCQVDSQVTMMFWYRQQPGQSLTLIATANQGSEATYESGFVIDKFPISRPNLTFSTLTVSNMSPEDSSIYLCSGHSGRDGYTFGSGTRLTVV.

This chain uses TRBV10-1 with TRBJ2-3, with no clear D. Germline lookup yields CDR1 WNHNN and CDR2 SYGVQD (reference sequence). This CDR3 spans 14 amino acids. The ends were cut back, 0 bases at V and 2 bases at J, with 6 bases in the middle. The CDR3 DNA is TGCGCCAGCAGTGAGTCCCACTTCACAGATACGCAGTATTTT. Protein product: CASSESHFTDTQYF.

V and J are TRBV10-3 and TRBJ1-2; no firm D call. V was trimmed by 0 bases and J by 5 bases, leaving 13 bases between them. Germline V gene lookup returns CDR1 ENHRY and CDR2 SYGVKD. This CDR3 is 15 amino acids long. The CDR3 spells CAISESSPGGYGYTF. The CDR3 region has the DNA TGTGCCATCAGTGAGTCATCTCCCGGTGGTTATGGCTACACCTTC.

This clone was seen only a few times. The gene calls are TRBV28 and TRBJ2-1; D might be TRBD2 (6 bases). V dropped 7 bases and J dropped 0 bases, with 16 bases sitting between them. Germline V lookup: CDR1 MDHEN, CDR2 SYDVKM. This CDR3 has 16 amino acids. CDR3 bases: TGTGCCAGCACCTCTTCGGGGGTTTCCTCCTACAATGAGCAGTTCTTC. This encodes CASTSSGVSSYNEQFF.

CDR3 protein: CASSSRGQTGEHNEQFF. The CDR3 DNA reads TGCGCCAGCAGCTCCCGGGGCCAAACGGGGGAACACAATGAGCAGTTCTTC. The V gene is TRBV5-1, the J gene TRBJ2-1; D might be TRBD2 (6 bases). Trimming removed 3 bases from V and 5 bases from J, with 21 bases in between. There are 17 residues in the CDR3. Germline CDR1 is SGHRS and CDR2 is YFSETQ.

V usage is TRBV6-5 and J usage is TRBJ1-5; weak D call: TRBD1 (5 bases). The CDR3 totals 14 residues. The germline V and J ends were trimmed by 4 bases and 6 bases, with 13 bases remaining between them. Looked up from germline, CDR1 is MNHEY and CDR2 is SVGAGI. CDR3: CASSFIGAGQPQHF. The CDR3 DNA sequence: TGTGCCAGCAGTTTCATAGGGGCAGGTCAGCCCCAGCATTTT.